A single sample is the source of the 9 T cell receptor beta chains below, sequenced in a study of blood T cell repertoires in COVID-19. Produced via immunoSEQ multiplex PCR; TCRdb's table is partial and in-frame only. The sample includes 270,000 or so clones, approximately 77% of them seen just once. Sequenced material: peripheral blood. The receptors were gathered from a woman younger than 35 with acute or convalescent COVID-19.

This clone was seen a few times. J is TRBJ1-1 and V is TRBV5-1; 8 nucleotides line up with TRBD1. Germline V gene lookup returns CDR1 SGHRS and CDR2 YFSETQ. The J segment lost 7 bases and the V segment lost 0 bases, leaving 8 bases of the junction unmatched. The CDR3 extends over 15 amino acids. This CDR3 is CASSLGFGTGDEAFF. As DNA, the CDR3 is TGCGCCAGCAGCTTGGGTTTTGGGACAGGCGATGAAGCTTTCTTT.

This CDR3 is CASSLVTSGSYEQYF. The CDR3 DNA is TGTGCCAGCAGTTTGGTCACTAGCGGGAGCTACGAGCAGTACTTC. V gene TRBV28 combines with J gene TRBJ2-7, with 11 bases matching TRBD2. Per the germline V gene, CDR1 is MDHEN and CDR2 is SYDVKM. CDR3 length: 15 residues. V shed 3 bases and J 3 bases; nucleotides not matched to a gene: 4.

The rearrangement joins TRBV7-2 to TRBJ2-3; 12 bases are shared with TRBD2. This CDR3 has 15 amino acids. CDR1 and CDR2 from the germline V gene are SGHTA and FQGNSA. V shed 5 bases and J 6 bases; nucleotides not matched to a gene: 6. In DNA form, the CDR3 reads TGTGCCAGCAGCGAGACTAGCGGGAGATGGGATACGCAGTATTTT. It yields the protein CASSETSGRWDTQYF. Supplemented by reference TRBV7-2 and TRBJ2-3, the full variable domain reads GAGVSQSPSNKVTEKGKDVELRCDPISGHTALYWYRQSLGQGLEFLIYFQGNSAPDKSGLPSDRFSAERTGGSVSTLTIQRTQQEDSAVYLCASSETSGRWDTQYFGPGTRLTVL.

V gene TRBV28 combines with J gene TRBJ1-1, with a weak D call TRBD1 (5 bases). The CDR3 has 16 amino acids. Germline V gives CDR1 MDHEN, CDR2 SYDVKM. V lost 5 bases to trimming and J lost 1 base, with 17 bases between them. CDR3 sequence (DNA): TGTGCCAGCAGTCCCCCTAAACAGGTGGGGAACACTGAAGCTTTCTTT. Residues: CASSPPKQVGNTEAFF.

This sequence joins TRBV18 and TRBJ2-7, with D tentatively TRBD2 (6 bases). V shed 6 bases and J shed 2 bases, with 17 bases lying between them. The CDR3 runs to 15 residues. Germline CDR1 and CDR2: KGHSH and LQKENI. CDR3 protein: CASSPRDFTPYEQYF. The CDR3 coding sequence is TGTGCCAGCTCTCCTCGGGACTTCACCCCCTACGAGCAGTACTTC.

This chain uses TRBV27 with TRBJ2-1; D unresolved. This CDR3 contains 12 residues. Trimming shortened V by 8 bases and J by 7 bases, and 12 bases separated the two germline ends. From germline, CDR1 is MNHEY and CDR2 SMNVEV (reference sequence). The CDR3 nucleotides read TGTGCCAGCTCGTCGGTGCGGAATGAGCAGTTCTTC. It is translated as CASSSVRNEQFF.

V and J are TRBV28 and TRBJ2-7, with 10 bases that match TRBD1. With V trimmed by 4 bases and J by 5 bases, 8 bases remained unmatched. Looked up from germline, CDR1 is MDHEN and CDR2 is SYDVKM. CDR3 size: 15 residues. DNA for the CDR3: TGTGCCAGCAGTTCGACGGGACAGGGGAACGACGAGCAGTACTTC. Protein product: CASSSTGQGNDEQYF.

The V gene is TRBV25-1, the J gene TRBJ1-1, with 10 bases matching TRBD1. Germline V lookup: CDR1 MGHDK, CDR2 SYGVNS. Trimming took 2 bases from V and 4 from J; bases not matched to a gene: 4. The CDR3 is 15 residues long. CDR3: CASSEGQGGGTEAFF. DNA of the CDR3: TGTGCCAGCAGTGAAGGACAGGGGGGTGGCACTGAAGCTTTCTTT.

The chain uses TRBV11-2 and TRBJ1-2, with 12 nucleotides matching TRBD1. The germline gives CDR1 SGHAT, CDR2 FQNNGV. This CDR3 has 14 residues. After removal of 5 bases from V and 8 bases from J, the junction contained 6 bases not matched to a gene. CDR3 amino acids: CASSTPGTGGGYTF. In DNA, the CDR3 is TGTGCCAGCAGCACGCCCGGGACAGGGGGCGGCTACACCTTC.